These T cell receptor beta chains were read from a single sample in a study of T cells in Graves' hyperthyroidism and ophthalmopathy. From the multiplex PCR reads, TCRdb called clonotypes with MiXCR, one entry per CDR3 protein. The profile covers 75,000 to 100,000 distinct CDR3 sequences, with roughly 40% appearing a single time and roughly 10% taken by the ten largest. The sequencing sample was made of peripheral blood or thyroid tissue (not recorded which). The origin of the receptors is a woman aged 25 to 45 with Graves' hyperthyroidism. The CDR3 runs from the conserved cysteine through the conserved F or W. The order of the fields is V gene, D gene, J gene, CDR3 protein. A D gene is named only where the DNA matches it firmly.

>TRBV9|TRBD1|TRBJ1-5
CASSSWDRVQPQHF
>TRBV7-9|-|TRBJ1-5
CASSRSAPGYNQPQHF
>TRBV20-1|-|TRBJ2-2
CSARPGVRETQYFGELFF
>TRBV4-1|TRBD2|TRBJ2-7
CASSHGREDYYEQYF
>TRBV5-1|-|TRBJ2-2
CASSLWISTGGLFF
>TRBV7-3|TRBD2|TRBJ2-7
CASSRLAGGPVYEQYF
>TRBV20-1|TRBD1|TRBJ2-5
CSATGTDQETQYF
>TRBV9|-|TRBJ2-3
CASSVDPLGAYTDTQYF
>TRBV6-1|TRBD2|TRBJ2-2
CASSGPGGGLFF
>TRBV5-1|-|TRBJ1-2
CASSFQGWAGGYTF
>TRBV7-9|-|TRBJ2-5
CASSLTAGLQETQYF
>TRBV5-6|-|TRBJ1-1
CASSLETENTEAFF